This TCR beta chain appears in the sequencing data of a study of T cell repertoires in aging, cancer and after chemotherapy. Overall study context: Donor ages fell into six groups from 30 or younger up to 70 or older. Approximately 10 million TCR reads were in the whole dataset. Study outcomes and limitations: Compared with age-matched healthy donors, untreated hematological or solid cancer patients showed higher blood TCR clonality. Rebound thymic output was suggested by rising median generation probability during chemotherapy in each cancer cohort.

Peripheral blood genomic DNA, not sorted cells or RNA, was the template. Rearranged V-D-J TRB sequences were amplified with a mixed TRB-A/B primer pool. From the multiplex PCR reads, TCRdb called clonotypes with MiXCR, one entry per CDR3 protein. The sample gives 9,500 to 15,000 distinct CDR3 sequences, roughly 31% of which show up once; 10% is in the top ten. This clonotype was found a few times. Its antigen remains unidentified. V lost 10 bases to trimming and J lost 4 bases, with 16 bases between them. CDR1 LNHDA and CDR2 SQIVND come from the germline V gene (reference sequence). This CDR3 spans 13 amino acids.

The gene calls are TRBV19 and TRBJ1-1; D might be TRBD1 (6 bases). Sequenced input: blood. The clonotype was recovered from a human donor in good health. The donor label of this sample is uncertain. The CDR3 DNA reads TGTGCCACCTCTCAACAGGGACTCACTGAAGCTTTCTTT. Protein product: CATSQQGLTEAFF.